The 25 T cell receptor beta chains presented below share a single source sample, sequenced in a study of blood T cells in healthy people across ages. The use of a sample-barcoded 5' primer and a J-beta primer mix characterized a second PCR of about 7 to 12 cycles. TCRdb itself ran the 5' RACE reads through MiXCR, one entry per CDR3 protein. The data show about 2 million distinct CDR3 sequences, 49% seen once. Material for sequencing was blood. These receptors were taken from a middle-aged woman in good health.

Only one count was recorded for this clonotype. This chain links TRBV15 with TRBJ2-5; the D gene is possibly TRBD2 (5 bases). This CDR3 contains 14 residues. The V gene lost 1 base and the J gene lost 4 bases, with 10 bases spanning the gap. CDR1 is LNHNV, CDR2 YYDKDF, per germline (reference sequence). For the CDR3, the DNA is TGTGCCACCAGCAGAGGGCCCCGGGGAGAGACCCAGTACTTC. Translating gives CATSRGPRGETQYF.

The CDR3 bases are TGCAGTGCTACCGGGACTAGCCCGACGGATACGCAGTATTTT. Its protein is CSATGTSPTDTQYF. The rearrangement joins TRBV20-1 to TRBJ2-3; 9 bases are a match to TRBD2. V trimming: 4 bases; J trimming: 6 bases; junction bases outside the gene matches: 8. The CDR3 is 14 residues long. Germline V CDR1 and CDR2: DFQATT, SNEGSKA (reference sequence).

The CDR3 DNA sequence: TGTGCCAGCCATCAGCGGACAAAGGCGAGAGAGACCCAGTACTTC. Encoded protein: CASHQRTKARETQYF. This rearrangement joins TRBV7-2 to TRBJ2-5, with D perhaps being TRBD1 or TRBD2 (5 bases each). Germline-derived CDR1 and CDR2 are SGHTA and FQGNSA. This CDR3 is built from 15 residues. V was trimmed by 8 bases and J by 4 bases, leaving 20 bases between them.

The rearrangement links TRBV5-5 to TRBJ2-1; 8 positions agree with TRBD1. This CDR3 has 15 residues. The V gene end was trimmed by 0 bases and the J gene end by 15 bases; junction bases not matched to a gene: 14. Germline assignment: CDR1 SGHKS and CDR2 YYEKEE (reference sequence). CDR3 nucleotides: TGTGCCAGCAGCTTGGACGGGACAGGTCTTTCCAGCATGTTCTTC. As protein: CASSLDGTGLSSMFF.

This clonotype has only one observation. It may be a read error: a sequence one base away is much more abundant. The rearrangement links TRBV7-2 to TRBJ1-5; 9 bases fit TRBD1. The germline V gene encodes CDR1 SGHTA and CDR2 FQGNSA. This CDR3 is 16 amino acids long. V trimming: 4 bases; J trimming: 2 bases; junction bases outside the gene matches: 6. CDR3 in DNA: TGTGCCAGCAGCTCCGGGACAGGGTCGGGCAATCAGCCCCAGCATTTT. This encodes CASSSGTGSGNQPQHF.

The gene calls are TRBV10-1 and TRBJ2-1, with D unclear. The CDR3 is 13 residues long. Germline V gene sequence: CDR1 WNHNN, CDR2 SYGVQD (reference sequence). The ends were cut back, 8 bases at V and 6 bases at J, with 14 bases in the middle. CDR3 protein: CASGRSTCNEQFF. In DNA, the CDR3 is TGCGCCAGCGGTAGAAGCACCTGCAATGAGCAGTTCTTC.

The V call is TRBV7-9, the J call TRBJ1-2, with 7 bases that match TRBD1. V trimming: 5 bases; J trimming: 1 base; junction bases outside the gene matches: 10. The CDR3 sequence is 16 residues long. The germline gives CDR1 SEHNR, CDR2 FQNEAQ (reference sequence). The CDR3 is CASSAGQLLINYGYTF. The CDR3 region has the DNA TGTGCCAGCAGCGCGGGACAGCTTTTGATTAACTATGGCTACACCTTC.

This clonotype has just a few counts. In DNA form, the CDR3 reads TGCAGCGTTGTGGGGGGGAGTAGCACAGATACGCAGTATTTT. It specifies CSVVGGSSTDTQYF. The chain has TRBV29-1 and TRBJ2-3; 7 bases agree with TRBD2. Trimming at V came to 4 bases and at J to 0 bases, leaving 4 bases not matched to a gene. CDR1 SQVTM and CDR2 ANQGSEA come from the germline V gene. The CDR3 has 14 residues.

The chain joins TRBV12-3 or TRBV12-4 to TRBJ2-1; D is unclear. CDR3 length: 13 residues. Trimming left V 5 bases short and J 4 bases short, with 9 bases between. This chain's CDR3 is CASSVQSYNEQFF. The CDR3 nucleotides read TGTGCCAGCAGTGTACAGAGTTACAATGAGCAGTTCTTC.

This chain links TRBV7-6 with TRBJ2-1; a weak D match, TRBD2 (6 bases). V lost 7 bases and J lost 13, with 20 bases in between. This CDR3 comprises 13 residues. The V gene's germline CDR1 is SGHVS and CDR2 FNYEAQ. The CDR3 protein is CASTSPGEETQFF. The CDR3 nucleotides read TGTGCCAGCACCTCGCCGGGAGAAGAGACCCAGTTCTTC.

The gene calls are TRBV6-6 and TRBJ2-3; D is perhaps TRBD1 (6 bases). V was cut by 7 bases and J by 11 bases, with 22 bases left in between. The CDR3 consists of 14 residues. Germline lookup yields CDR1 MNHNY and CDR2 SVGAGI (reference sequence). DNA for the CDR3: TGTGCCAGCACTCTCCCGGGACAAGGGGCCGAGCAGTATTTT. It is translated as CASTLPGQGAEQYF.

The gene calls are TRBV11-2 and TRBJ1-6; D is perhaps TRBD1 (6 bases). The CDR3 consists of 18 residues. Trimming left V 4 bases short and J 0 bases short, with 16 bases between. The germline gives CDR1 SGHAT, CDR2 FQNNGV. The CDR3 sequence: CASSSRQARSSYNSPLHF. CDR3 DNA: TGTGCCAGCAGCTCGAGACAGGCTAGGAGCTCCTATAATTCACCCCTCCACTTT. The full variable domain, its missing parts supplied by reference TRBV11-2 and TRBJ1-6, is EAGVAQSPRYKIIEKRQSVAFWCNPISGHATLYWYQQILGQGPKLLIQFQNNGVVDDSQLPKDRFSAERLKGVDSTLKIQPAKLEDSAVYLCASSSRQARSSYNSPLHFGNGTRLTVT.

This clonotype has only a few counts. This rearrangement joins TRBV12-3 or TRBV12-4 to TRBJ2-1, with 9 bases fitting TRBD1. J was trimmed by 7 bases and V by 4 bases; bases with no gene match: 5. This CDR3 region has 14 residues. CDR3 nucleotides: TGTGCCAGCAGTTCATCGACAGGGGGGAATGAGCAGTTCTTC. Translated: CASSSSTGGNEQFF.

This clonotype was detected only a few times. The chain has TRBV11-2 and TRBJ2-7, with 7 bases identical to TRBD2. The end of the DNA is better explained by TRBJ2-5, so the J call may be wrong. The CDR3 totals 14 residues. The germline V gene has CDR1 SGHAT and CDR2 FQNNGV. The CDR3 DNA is TGTGCCAGCAGCTTACGCGGGGGAAAAGAGACCCAGTACTTC. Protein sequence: CASSLRGGKETQYF.

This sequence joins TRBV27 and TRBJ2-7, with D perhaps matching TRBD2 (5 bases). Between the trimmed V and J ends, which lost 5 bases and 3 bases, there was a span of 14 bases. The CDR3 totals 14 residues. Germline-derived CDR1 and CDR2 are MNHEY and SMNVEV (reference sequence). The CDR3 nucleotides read TGTGCCAGCAGTGGCCGGACTCACCACTACGAGCAGTACTTC. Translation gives CASSGRTHHYEQYF.

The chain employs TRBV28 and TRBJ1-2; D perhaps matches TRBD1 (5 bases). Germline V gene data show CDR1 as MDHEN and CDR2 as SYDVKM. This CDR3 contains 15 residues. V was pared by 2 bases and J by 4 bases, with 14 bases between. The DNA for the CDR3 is TGTGCCAGCAGTTTAGGTGGGGGGGTTCGCTATGGCTACACCTTC. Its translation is CASSLGGGVRYGYTF.

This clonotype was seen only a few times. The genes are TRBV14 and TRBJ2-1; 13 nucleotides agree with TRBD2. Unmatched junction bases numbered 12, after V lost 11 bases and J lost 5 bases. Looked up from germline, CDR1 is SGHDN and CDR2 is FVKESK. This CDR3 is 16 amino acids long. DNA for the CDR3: TGTGCCGCGACTAGCGGGGGGTATACCTACGACAATGAGCAGTTCTTC. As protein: CAATSGGYTYDNEQFF.

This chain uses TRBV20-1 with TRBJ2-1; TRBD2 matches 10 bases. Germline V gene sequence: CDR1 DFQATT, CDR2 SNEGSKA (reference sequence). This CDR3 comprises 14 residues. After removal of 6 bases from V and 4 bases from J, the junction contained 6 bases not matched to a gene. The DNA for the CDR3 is TGCAGTGCCCTAGGACTAGCGGATTACAATGAGCAGTTCTTC. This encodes CSALGLADYNEQFF.

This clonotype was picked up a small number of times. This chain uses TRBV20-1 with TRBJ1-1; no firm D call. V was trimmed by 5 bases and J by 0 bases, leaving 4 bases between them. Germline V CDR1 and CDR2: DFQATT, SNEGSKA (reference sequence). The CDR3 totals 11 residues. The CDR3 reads CSAAMNTEAFF. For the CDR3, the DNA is TGCAGTGCTGCAATGAACACTGAAGCTTTCTTT.

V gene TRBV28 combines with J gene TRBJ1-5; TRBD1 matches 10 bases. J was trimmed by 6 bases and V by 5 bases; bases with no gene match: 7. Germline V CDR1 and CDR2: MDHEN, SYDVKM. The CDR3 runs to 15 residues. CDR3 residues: CASSILGQGSQPQHF. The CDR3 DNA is TGTGCCAGCAGTATATTGGGACAGGGGAGTCAGCCCCAGCATTTT.

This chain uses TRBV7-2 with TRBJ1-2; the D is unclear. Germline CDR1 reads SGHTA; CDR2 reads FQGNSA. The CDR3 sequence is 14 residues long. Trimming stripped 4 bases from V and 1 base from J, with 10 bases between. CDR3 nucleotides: TGTGCCAGCAGCTCCCTCAGTGTTAACTATGGCTACACCTTC. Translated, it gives CASSSLSVNYGYTF. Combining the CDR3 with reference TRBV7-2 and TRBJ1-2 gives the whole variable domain GAGVSQSPSNKVTEKGKDVELRCDPISGHTALYWYRQSLGQGLEFLIYFQGNSAPDKSGLPSDRFSAERTGGSVSTLTIQRTQQEDSAVYLCASSSLSVNYGYTFGSGTRLTVV.

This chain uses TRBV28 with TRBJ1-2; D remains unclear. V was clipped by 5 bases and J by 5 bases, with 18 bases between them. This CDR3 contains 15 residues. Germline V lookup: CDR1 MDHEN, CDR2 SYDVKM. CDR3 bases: TGTGCCAGCAGTCCCATTCATCTTTTGAAATATGGCTACACCTTC. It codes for CASSPIHLLKYGYTF.

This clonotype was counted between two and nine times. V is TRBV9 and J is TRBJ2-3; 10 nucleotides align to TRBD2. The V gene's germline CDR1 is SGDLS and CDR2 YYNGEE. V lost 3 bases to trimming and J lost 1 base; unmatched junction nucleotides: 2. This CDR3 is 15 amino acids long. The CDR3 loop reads CASSEGTSGTDTQYF. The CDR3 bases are TGTGCCAGCAGCGAGGGGACTAGCGGCACAGATACGCAGTATTTT.

The CDR3 is CASSLYRQGVSYNEQFF. CDR3 coding DNA: TGTGCCAGCAGCTTATACAGACAGGGGGTCTCCTACAATGAGCAGTTCTTC. The chain carries TRBV7-3 and TRBJ2-1, with 9 positions matching TRBD1. This CDR3 spans 17 amino acids. The germline V gene encodes CDR1 SGHTA and CDR2 FQGTGA. The V gene end was trimmed by 2 bases and the J gene end by 0 bases; junction bases not matched to a gene: 5. Together with reference TRBV7-3 and TRBJ2-1, the CDR3 gives the full variable domain: GAGVSQTPSNKVTEKGKYVELRCDPISGHTALYWYRQSLGQGPEFLIYFQGTGAADDSGLPNDRFFAVRPEGSVSTLKIQRTERGDSAVYLCASSLYRQGVSYNEQFFGPGTRLTVL.

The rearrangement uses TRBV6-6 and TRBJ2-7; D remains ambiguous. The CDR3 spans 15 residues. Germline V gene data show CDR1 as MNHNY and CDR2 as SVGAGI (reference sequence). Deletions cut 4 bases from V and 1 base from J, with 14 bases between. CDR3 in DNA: TGTGCCAGCAGTTCCGCCTATCCCCCGTCCTACGAGCAGTACTTC. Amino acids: CASSSAYPPSYEQYF.